This TCR beta chain was sequenced for a study of cytomegalovirus exposure and HLA in healthy donors. Only a few counts were recorded for this clone. The antigen is unknown. Study-wide results and caveats: TCR sequences were mostly rare, though some public TCRs occurred in many donors. According to a later analysis, most TCR beta chains associated with CMV appeared HLA-restricted. One later analysis reportedly identified an Asian-associated ancestry cluster that showed fewer N-insertions than the approximately 600-donor mean.

This PCR relied on a set of 60 Vbeta primers and 13 Jbeta primers. This table comes from immunoSEQ multiplex PCR, and its TCRdb copy is limited to in-frame clones, with some not included. Among some 98,000 clones listed, about 85% were seen once. V lost 0 bases, J lost 0 bases, and 8 bases lay in between. The CDR3 spans 15 residues. Germline-derived CDR1 and CDR2 are SGHRS and YFSETQ. Material: PBMCs. The sequence was collected from a female donor in good health and CMV-seropositive. The chain has TRBV5-1 and TRBJ2-3, with TRBD2 as a possible D gene (5 bases). The CDR3 nucleotides read TGCGCCAGCAGCTTGGGGGAGTCTAGCACAGATACGCAGTATTTT. Encoded protein: CASSLGESSTDTQYF.